Listed here are 3 T cell receptor beta chains from one sample, sequenced in a study of blood T cell repertoires in COVID-19. Assay used: immunoSEQ multiplex PCR; TCRdb lists only in-frame clones, some missing. The repertoire has about 200,000 clones, 87% of them found once; the top ten carry 2% to 2.5%. Sequencing was carried out using PBMCs or T cells enriched from blood (not recorded which). The receptors were gathered from a woman aged 25 to 45 who had recovered from COVID-19.

The genes are TRBV30 and TRBJ1-2; D gene uncertain. Germline V gives CDR1 GTSNPN, CDR2 SVGIG (reference sequence). V shed 0 bases and J shed 4 bases, with 12 bases lying between them. This CDR3 contains 14 residues. The CDR3 DNA is TGTGCCTGGAGTGTGAGAGGGTTTACCTATGGCTACACCTTC. Translation gives CAWSVRGFTYGYTF.

The J gene is TRBJ2-7, the V gene TRBV7-2, with D perhaps TRBD2 (6 bases). Germline V gives CDR1 SGHTA, CDR2 FQGNSA. Trimming left V 5 bases short and J 3 bases short, with 14 bases between. This CDR3 has 14 residues. CDR3 bases: TGTGCCAGCAGCCCAACAGGCGGGAACTACGAGCAGTACTTC. This gives the protein CASSPTGGNYEQYF.

The chain is built from TRBV12-5 and TRBJ2-2; 10 nucleotides agree with TRBD2. The J segment lost 7 bases and the V segment lost 2 bases, leaving 13 bases of the junction unmatched. Germline loops: CDR1 LGHNT, CDR2 FRNRAP. This CDR3 spans 18 amino acids. CDR3 DNA: TGTGCTAGTGGTTTGCCCCGCCCGCTAGCGGGGGTAGTCGGGGAGCTGTTTTTT. It translates to CASGLPRPLAGVVGELFF.